Below are 19 T cell receptor beta chains sequenced from a single sample in a study of shared clonotypes between healthy human individuals. Produced via immunoSEQ multiplex PCR; TCRdb's table is partial and in-frame only. Of millions of clones listed, about 92% are singletons. Material: naive CD4+ T cells sorted from blood. Described subset: CD45RA+ positively selected. The receptor set was obtained from a young man in good health.

The chain employs TRBV4-1 and TRBJ1-3; D not certain. V was shortened by 0 bases and J by 0 bases, with 15 bases between the two germline ends. CDR3 length: 18 residues. From germline, CDR1 is MGHRA and CDR2 YSYEKL. As DNA, the CDR3 is TGCGCCAGCAGCCAAGATATCGTCAGTCGAAACTCTGGAAACACCATATATTTT. Encoded protein: CASSQDIVSRNSGNTIYF.

The gene calls are TRBV6-6 and TRBJ1-5; D may be TRBD1 (6 bases). V was shortened by 6 bases and J by 6 bases, with 18 bases between the two germline ends. CDR1 and CDR2 from the germline V gene are MNHNY and SVGAGI (reference sequence). This CDR3 region has 15 residues. The CDR3 loop reads CASRAPGQELQPQHF. CDR3 DNA sequence: TGTGCCAGCAGGGCCCCGGGACAAGAACTTCAGCCCCAGCATTTT.

J is TRBJ2-5 and V is TRBV21-1; the table calls TRBD2, which could not be checked here. TRBV21-1 is an annotated pseudogene. CDR3 size: 16 residues. The CDR3 bases are TGTGCCAGCAGCAAAGTCTCGGAAAGCAAGCGGTTGGACCAGTACTTC. This translates into CASSKVSESKRLDQYF.

The V call is TRBV7-2, the J call TRBJ1-4; possibly TRBD1 for D (5 bases). This CDR3 comprises 15 residues. Germline CDR1 is SGHTA and CDR2 is FQGNSA. V lost 5 bases, J lost 2 bases, and 12 bases lay in between. CDR3 DNA: TGTGCCAGCAGCGTACAGGCCACTACTAATGAAAAACTGTTTTTT. It codes for CASSVQATTNEKLFF.

In its sample, this clone was seen once. The chain employs TRBV25-1 and TRBJ2-1; 10 bases align to TRBD2. CDR3 length: 15 residues. V shed 3 bases and J 8 bases; nucleotides not matched to a gene: 7. Germline assignment: CDR1 MGHDK and CDR2 SYGVNS. The CDR3 DNA is TGTGCCAGCAGTGAGGTAGCGGGAGGATTAGATGAGCAGTTCTTC. This codes for CASSEVAGGLDEQFF.

The chain has TRBV5-6 and TRBJ1-3; a weak D match, TRBD1 (5 bases). Trimming removed 2 bases from V and 4 bases from J, with 16 bases in between. The CDR3 length is 16 residues. Germline V gene sequence: CDR1 SGHDT, CDR2 YYEEEE. The CDR3 DNA reads TGTGCCAGCAGCTTTGAGTCGTCGGGGCACGGAAACACCATATATTTT. Its translation: CASSFESSGHGNTIYF.

The chain is built from TRBV7-8 and TRBJ2-6; D uncertain. Trimming pared 1 base from V and 0 bases from J, leaving 13 bases between. The germline V gene encodes CDR1 SGHVS and CDR2 FQNEAQ. The CDR3 length is 18 residues. The CDR3 sequence is CASSLVDGGISGANVLTF. CDR3 nucleotide sequence: TGTGCCAGCAGCTTAGTTGATGGCGGTATCTCTGGGGCCAACGTCCTGACTTTC. The full variable domain, completed using reference TRBV7-8 and TRBJ2-6, is GAGVSQSPRYKVAKRGQDVALRCDPISGHVSLFWYQQALGQGPEFLTYFQNEAQLDKSGLPSDRFFAERPEGSVSTLKIQRTQQEDSAVYLCASSLVDGGISGANVLTFGAGSRLTVL.

To note about this clone: In the same sample, other DNA sequences code for this CDR3. The CDR3 DNA reads TGTGCCAGCAGCTTTTTAGCGGGAAGCACAGATACGCAGTATTTT. Translating it yields CASSFLAGSTDTQYF. V gene TRBV7-9 combines with J gene TRBJ2-3, with 8 bases identical to TRBD2. Germline CDR1 is SEHNR and CDR2 is FQNEAQ (reference sequence). CDR3 length equals 15 residues. Trimming removed 3 bases from V and 0 bases from J; junction bases left unmatched: 2.

The gene calls are TRBV14 and TRBJ1-2, with D possibly matching TRBD1 (6 bases). Trimming removed 0 bases from V and 6 bases from J, with 11 bases in between. The CDR3 spans 14 residues. Germline V gene lookup returns CDR1 SGHDN and CDR2 FVKESK. CDR3 amino acids: CASSQDSQGHGYTF. The CDR3, as DNA: TGTGCCAGCAGCCAAGATTCACAGGGACATGGCTACACCTTC.

With regard to this clone: The sample has other DNA sequences that encode this CDR3 too. J is TRBJ1-2 and V is TRBV27; weak D call: TRBD1 (6 bases). Germline V CDR1 and CDR2: MNHEY, SMNVEV (reference sequence). Trimming stripped 3 bases from V and 2 bases from J, with 7 bases between. This CDR3 is built from 13 residues. CDR3 sequence (DNA): TGTGCCAGCAGTTTCAGGGGAAACTATGGCTACACCTTC. This codes for CASSFRGNYGYTF.

The J gene is TRBJ2-3, the V gene TRBV7-2, with D unresolved. The CDR3 is 11 amino acids. The V and J ends lost 8 bases and 0 bases respectively, with 3 bases between them. Per the germline V gene, CDR1 is SGHTA and CDR2 is FQGNSA. As DNA, the CDR3 is TGTGCCAGCGGGAGCACAGATACGCAGTATTTT. Its protein is CASGSTDTQYF.

The chain has TRBV28 and TRBJ1-2; a possible D gene is TRBD1 (5 bases). The CDR3 spans 11 residues. The germline V and J ends were trimmed by 11 bases and 5 bases, with 12 bases remaining between them. Germline V lookup: CDR1 MDHEN, CDR2 SYDVKM. This chain's CDR3 is CAGGGAYGYTF. Written as DNA, the CDR3 is TGTGCCGGTGGAGGGGCGTATGGCTACACCTTC.

This clone occurred once. This chain connects TRBV5-6 to TRBJ2-1; D remains unclear. The germline gives CDR1 SGHDT, CDR2 YYEEEE. V lost 4 bases to trimming and J lost 10 bases, with 12 bases between them. The CDR3 loop spans 12 amino acids. In nucleotides, the CDR3 is TGTGCCAGCAGCCTGACGAACCGGGAGCAGTTCTTC. Protein: CASSLTNREQFF.

The gene calls are TRBV18 and TRBJ2-1, with TRBD2 matching 7 bases. The CDR3 loop spans 16 amino acids. Germline loops: CDR1 KGHSH, CDR2 LQKENI. After removal of 2 bases from V and 1 base from J, the junction contained 5 bases not matched to a gene. CDR3 nucleotide sequence: TGTGCCAGCTCACCAGGAGGCGGGGGATCCTACAATGAGCAGTTCTTC. Residues: CASSPGGGGSYNEQFF.

This rearrangement joins TRBV14 to TRBJ2-5; the D gene is possibly TRBD2 (7 bases). Germline assignment: CDR1 SGHDN and CDR2 FVKESK. The CDR3 runs 17 residues. Trimming took 4 bases from V and 5 from J, leaving 23 bases between them. CDR3 sequence reads: CASSPLLSGGGRETQYF. CDR3 nucleotides: TGTGCCAGCAGCCCATTACTTTCGGGCGGGGGCCGGGAGACCCAGTACTTC.

With regard to this clone: The sample has other DNA sequences that encode this CDR3 too. The genes are TRBV6-1 and TRBJ2-3; TRBD2 might be the D (6 bases). Germline V gene lookup returns CDR1 MNHNS and CDR2 SASEGT. V lost 6 bases to trimming and J lost 2 bases, with 12 bases between them. The CDR3 loop spans 14 amino acids. The CDR3: CASSPGLLTDTQYF. CDR3 in DNA: TGTGCCAGCAGCCCGGGACTGCTCACAGATACGCAGTATTTT.

The chain couples TRBV9 to TRBJ1-1, with 8 bases matching TRBD1. The ends lost 3 bases at V and 5 bases at J; junction bases unmatched: 6. Germline V gives CDR1 SGDLS, CDR2 YYNGEE. The CDR3 is 14 residues long. The CDR3 nucleotides read TGTGCCAGCAGCGGCGGCCAGGGGGCAACTGAAGCTTTCTTT. Its protein product is CASSGGQGATEAFF.

The rearrangement joins TRBV6-1 to TRBJ2-7; D uncertain. CDR3 length: 14 residues. CDR1 is MNHNS and CDR2 is SASEGT in the germline V gene. The V end lost 1 base, the J end lost 4 bases, and 11 bases lay between the germline ends. The CDR3 nucleotides read TGTGCCAGCAGTGAAGTGTTCTTGGATTACGAGCAGTACTTC. It codes for CASSEVFLDYEQYF.

Turning to this clone: The same CDR3 is also encoded by other DNA sequences in this sample. The V call is TRBV6-1, the J call TRBJ2-7; 7 bases fit TRBD1. The CDR3 length is 13 residues. The V segment lost 5 bases and the J segment 2 bases; nucleotides outside the gene matches: 3. Per the germline V gene, CDR1 is MNHNS and CDR2 is SASEGT. The CDR3 is CASSRTGTYEQYF. The CDR3 bases are TGTGCCAGCAGTCGGACAGGCACCTACGAGCAGTACTTC.